The present TCR beta chain was sequenced within a study of healthy donors' naive CD4 and CD8 T cells. Study context: All functional IMGT TCR alpha variants were covered by new primers. Findings and caveats of the study: Most V and J genes were reportedly biased between naive CD4+ and CD8+ cells.

This clonotype has a handful of counts. No antigen is known for it. A linear amplification protocol produced the TCR libraries from 500 ng of total RNA. TCRdb re-called the reads through MiXCR, storing one row per CDR3 protein. The top ten hold about 2.3% of the sample, which has about 200,000 distinct CDR3 sequences, around 70% seen once. CDR1 is LNHDA and CDR2 is SQIVND in the germline V gene (reference sequence). The CDR3 sequence is 15 residues long. The ends were cut back, 3 bases at V and 5 bases at J, with 14 bases in the middle. This chain uses TRBV19 with TRBJ2-1; D is unclear. The origin of this receptor is a pool of human donors in good health; the sample pools cells from several healthy donors. Sample: naive CD4+ and CD8+ T cells sorted from blood, pooled from several donors. The CDR3 coding sequence is TGTGCCAGTAGTATTCTAAAGCTAGGAAACAATGAGCAGTTCTTC. Residues: CASSILKLGNNEQFF.